Following are 2 T cell receptor beta chains from one sample sequenced in a study of beta chain features in type 1 diabetes. Investigators reverse transcribed all isolated RNA, so they sequenced expressed TCRB transcripts. Here immunoSEQ multiplex PCR was the method, and the copy in TCRdb shows in-frame clones only, minus some. The data show around 140,000 clones, 10% seen once. The sample comprised naive CD4+ T cells from blood. These receptors originate from a man aged 18 to 30 in good health.

This clone was seen more than once but under ten times. V usage is TRBV5-4 and J usage is TRBJ2-5; 10 nucleotides line up with TRBD2. The CDR3 loop spans 16 amino acids. The germline gives CDR1 SGHNT, CDR2 YYREEE (reference sequence). The ends lost 0 bases at V and 4 bases at J; junction bases unmatched: 6. CDR3 sequence reads: CASSLAQRGGGETQYF. The DNA of the CDR3 is TGTGCCAGCAGCTTGGCTCAGCGGGGGGGAGGAGAGACCCAGTACTTC.

V is TRBV6-1 and J is TRBJ1-1; maybe TRBD1 (5 bases). The ends were cut back, 5 bases at V and 0 bases at J, with 13 bases in the middle. Germline CDR1 reads MNHNS; CDR2 reads SASEGT. This CDR3 is built from 15 residues. The CDR3 DNA reads as TGTGCCAGCAGTTCAGGCAGGGCGATGAACACTGAAGCTTTCTTT. Protein product: CASSSGRAMNTEAFF.